This T cell receptor beta chain was recorded in a study of T cells in Graves' hyperthyroidism and ophthalmopathy. Study-wide findings and caveats: Among thyroid clonotypes expanded above 0.001, most also appeared in blood.

The hyperthyroidism patients had all been newly diagnosed, and their disease duration was under 2 months. Their ages ranged from 18 to 65 years. The study left out patients who had uncontrolled infection, other autoimmune disease, pregnancy or lactation. RNA transcripts served as the template for amplifying TCR beta CDR3 regions. The HTBI primer set drove a first-round RT-PCR of the TCR CDR3. Each CDR3 protein gets one entry after TCRdb re-called the multiplex PCR reads with MiXCR. The sample lists a few hundred thousand distinct CDR3 sequences, 35% to 55% occurring once. The length of the CDR3 is 11 residues. Germline CDR1 is SGHTA and CDR2 is FQGNSA. Many counts were recorded for this clonotype. The antigen remains undetermined.

The chain is built from TRBV7-2 and TRBJ2-7; D might be TRBD2 (5 bases). The J call may be mistaken, given a closer DNA end match to TRBJ2-1. The specimen was peripheral blood or thyroid tissue (not recorded which). This sequence originates from a woman aged 18-35 years with Graves' hyperthyroidism. The CDR3 here is CASRDPSGQFF. DNA for the CDR3: TGTGCCAGCAGAGACCCGAGCGGGCAGTTCTTC.